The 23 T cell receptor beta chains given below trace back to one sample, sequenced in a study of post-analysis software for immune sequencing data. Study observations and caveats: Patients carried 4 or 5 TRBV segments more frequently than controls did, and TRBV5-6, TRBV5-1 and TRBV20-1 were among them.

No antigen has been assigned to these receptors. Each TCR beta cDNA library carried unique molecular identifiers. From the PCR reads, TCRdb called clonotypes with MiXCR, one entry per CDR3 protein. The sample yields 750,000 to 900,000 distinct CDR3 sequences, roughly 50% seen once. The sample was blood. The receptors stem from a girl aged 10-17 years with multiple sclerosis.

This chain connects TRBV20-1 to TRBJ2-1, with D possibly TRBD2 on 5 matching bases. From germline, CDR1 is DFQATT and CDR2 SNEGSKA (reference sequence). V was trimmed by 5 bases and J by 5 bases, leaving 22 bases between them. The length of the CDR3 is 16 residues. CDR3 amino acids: CSAGPRRVLTHNEQFF. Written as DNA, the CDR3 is TGCAGTGCTGGACCACGGCGGGTACTCACCCACAATGAGCAGTTCTTC.

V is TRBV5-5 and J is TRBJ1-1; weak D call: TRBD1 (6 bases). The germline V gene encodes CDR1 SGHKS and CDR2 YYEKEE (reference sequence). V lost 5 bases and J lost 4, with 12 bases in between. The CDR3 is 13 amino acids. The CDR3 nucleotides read TGTGCCAGCAGGGTGTGGGGGGCCACTGAAGCTTTCTTT. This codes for CASRVWGATEAFF.

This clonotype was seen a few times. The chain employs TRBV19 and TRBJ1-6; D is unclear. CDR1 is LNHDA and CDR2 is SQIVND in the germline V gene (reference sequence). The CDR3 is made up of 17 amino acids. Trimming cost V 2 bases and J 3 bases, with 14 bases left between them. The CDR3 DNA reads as TGTGCCAGTAGTATATCAGAGACTGGCGGCTATAATTCACCCCTCCACTTT. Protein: CASSISETGGYNSPLHF.

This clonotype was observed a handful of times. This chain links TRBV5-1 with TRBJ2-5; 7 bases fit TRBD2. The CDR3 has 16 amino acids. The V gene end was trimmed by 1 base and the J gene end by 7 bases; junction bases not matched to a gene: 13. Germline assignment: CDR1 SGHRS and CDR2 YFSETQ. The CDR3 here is CASSLIAGVGDWTQYF. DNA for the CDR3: TGCGCCAGCAGCTTGATCGCGGGAGTGGGGGACTGGACCCAGTACTTC.

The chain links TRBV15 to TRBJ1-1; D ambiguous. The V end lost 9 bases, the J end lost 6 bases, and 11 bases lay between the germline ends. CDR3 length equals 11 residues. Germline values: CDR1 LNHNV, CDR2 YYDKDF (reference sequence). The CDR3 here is CATRGVAEAFF. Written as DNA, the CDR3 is TGTGCCACGCGCGGAGTGGCTGAAGCTTTCTTT.

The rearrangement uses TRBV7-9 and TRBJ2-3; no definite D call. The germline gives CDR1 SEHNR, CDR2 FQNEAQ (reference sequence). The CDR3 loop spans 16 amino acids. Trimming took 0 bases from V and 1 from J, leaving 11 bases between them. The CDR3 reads CASSLAVPYGTDTQYF. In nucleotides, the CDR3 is TGTGCCAGCAGCTTAGCTGTACCCTATGGCACAGATACGCAGTATTTT.

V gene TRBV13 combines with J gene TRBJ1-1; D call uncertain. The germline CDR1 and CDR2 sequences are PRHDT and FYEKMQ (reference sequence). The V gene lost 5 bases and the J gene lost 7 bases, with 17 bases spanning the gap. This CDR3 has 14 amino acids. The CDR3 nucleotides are TGTGCCAGCAGCCCAGGCCTTGGGTTGGGTGAAGCTTTCTTT. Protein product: CASSPGLGLGEAFF.

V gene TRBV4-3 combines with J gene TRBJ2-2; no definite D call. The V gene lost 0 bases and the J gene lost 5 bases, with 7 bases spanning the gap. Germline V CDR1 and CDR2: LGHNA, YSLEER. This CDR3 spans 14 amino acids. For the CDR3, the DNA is TGCGCCAGCAGCCAAGATCTGACAACCGGGGAGCTGTTTTTT. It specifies CASSQDLTTGELFF.

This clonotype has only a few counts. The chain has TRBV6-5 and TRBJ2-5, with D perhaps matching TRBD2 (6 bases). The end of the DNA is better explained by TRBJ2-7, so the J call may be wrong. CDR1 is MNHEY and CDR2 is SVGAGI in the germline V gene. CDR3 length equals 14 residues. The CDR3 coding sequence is TGTGCCAGCAGTTATGGGGAGGCGACTTACGAGCAGTACTTC. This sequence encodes CASSYGEATYEQYF.

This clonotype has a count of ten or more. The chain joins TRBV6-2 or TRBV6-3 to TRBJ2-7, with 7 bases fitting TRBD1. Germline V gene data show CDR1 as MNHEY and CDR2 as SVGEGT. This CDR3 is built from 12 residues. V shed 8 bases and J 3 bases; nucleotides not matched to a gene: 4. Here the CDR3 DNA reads TGTGCCAGCCGACAGGGAAGCTACGAGCAGTACTTC. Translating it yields CASRQGSYEQYF.

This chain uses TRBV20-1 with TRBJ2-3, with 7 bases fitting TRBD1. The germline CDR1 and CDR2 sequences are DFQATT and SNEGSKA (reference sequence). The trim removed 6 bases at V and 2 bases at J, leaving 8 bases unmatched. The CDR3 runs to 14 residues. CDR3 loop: CSAPDRLITDTQYF. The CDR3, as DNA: TGCAGTGCGCCGGACAGGTTGATCACAGATACGCAGTATTTT.

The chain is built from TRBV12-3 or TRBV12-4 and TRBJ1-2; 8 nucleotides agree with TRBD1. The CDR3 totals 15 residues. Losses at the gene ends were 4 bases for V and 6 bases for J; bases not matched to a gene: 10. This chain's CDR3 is CASSSRQGRIHGYTF. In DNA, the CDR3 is TGTGCCAGCAGTTCACGACAGGGGAGGATTCATGGCTACACCTTC.

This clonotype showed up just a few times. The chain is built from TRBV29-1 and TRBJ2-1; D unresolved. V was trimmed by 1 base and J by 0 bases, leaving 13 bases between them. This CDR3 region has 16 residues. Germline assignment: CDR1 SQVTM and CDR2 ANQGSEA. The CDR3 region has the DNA TGCAGCGTTGAAGGGGGTCCTGGTATCTCCTACAATGAGCAGTTCTTC. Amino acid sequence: CSVEGGPGISYNEQFF.

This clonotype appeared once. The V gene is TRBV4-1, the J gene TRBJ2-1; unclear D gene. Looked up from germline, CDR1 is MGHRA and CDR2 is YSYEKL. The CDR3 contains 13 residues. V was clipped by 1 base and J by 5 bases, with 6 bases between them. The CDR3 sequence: CASSQGTNNEQFF. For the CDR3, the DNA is TGCGCCAGCAGCCAAGGGACCAACAATGAGCAGTTCTTC.

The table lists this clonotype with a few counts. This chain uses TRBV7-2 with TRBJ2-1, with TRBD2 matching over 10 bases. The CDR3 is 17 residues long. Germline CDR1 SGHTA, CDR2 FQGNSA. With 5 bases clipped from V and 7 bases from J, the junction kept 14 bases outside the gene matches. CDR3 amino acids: CASSPRASGSMWNEQFF. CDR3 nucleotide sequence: TGTGCCAGCAGCCCGCGGGCTAGCGGGAGTATGTGGAATGAGCAGTTCTTC.

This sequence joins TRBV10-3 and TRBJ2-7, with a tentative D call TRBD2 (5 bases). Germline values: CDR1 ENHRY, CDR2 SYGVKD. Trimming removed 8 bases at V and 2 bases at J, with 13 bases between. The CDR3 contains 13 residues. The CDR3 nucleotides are TGTGCCATCGCCGCCCACGGGGCCTACGAGCAGTACTTC. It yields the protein CAIAAHGAYEQYF.

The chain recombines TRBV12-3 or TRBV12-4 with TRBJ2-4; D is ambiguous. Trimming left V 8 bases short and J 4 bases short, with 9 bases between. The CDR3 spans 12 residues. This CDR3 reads CASRGPKNIQYF. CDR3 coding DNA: TGTGCCAGCCGAGGTCCGAAAAACATTCAGTACTTC.

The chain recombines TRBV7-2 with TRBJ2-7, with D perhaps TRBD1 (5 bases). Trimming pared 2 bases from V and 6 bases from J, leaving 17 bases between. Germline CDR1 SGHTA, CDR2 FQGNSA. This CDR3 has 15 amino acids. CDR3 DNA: TGTGCCAGCAGCTTACCAACAGGAAGGGTCGCCGAGCAGTACTTC. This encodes CASSLPTGRVAEQYF.

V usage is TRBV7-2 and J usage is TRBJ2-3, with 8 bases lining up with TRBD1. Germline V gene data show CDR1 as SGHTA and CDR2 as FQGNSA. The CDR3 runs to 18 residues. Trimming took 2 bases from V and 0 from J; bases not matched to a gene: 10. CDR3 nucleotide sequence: TGTGCCAGCAGCTTATGGGCCGTGACAGGGGCTAGCACAGATACGCAGTATTTT. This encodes CASSLWAVTGASTDTQYF.

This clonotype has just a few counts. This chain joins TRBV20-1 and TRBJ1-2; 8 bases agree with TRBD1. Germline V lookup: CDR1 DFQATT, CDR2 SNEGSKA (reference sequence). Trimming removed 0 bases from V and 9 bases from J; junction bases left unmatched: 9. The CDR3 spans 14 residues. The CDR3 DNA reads TGCAGTGCTAGAGATCTCACAGGGGGTACGAGCTACACCTTC. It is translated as CSARDLTGGTSYTF.

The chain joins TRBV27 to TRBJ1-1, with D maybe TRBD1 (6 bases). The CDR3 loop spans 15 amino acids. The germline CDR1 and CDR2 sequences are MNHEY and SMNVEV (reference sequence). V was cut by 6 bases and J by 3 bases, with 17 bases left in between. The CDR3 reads CASSPGARGDTEAFF. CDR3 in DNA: TGTGCCAGCAGCCCAGGGGCCAGGGGTGACACTGAAGCTTTCTTT.

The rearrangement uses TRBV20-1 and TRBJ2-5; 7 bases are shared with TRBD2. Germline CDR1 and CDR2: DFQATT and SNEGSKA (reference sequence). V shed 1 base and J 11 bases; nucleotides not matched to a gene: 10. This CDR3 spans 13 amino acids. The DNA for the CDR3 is TGCAGTGCTAGAGTTGGGGGGGAAGGAGAGCAGTACTTC. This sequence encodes CSARVGGEGEQYF.

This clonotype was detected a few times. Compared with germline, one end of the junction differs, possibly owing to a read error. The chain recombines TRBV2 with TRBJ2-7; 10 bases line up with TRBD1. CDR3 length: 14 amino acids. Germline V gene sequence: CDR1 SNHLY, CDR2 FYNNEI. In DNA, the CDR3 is TGTGCTAGCAGGGGACAGGGGTTCTCCTACGAGCAGTACTTC. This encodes CASRGQGFSYEQYF.